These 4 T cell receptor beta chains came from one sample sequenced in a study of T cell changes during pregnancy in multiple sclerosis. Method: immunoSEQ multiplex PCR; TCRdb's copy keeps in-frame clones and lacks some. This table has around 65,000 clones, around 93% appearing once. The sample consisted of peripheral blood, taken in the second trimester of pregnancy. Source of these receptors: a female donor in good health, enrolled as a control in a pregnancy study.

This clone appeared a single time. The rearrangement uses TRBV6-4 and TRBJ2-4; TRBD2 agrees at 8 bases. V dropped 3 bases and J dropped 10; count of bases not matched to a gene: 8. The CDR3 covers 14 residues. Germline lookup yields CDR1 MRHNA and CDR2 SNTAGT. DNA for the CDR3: TGTGCCAGCAGTGAAGCGGGGGCAAGAGAAATTCAGTACTTC. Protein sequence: CASSEAGAREIQYF.

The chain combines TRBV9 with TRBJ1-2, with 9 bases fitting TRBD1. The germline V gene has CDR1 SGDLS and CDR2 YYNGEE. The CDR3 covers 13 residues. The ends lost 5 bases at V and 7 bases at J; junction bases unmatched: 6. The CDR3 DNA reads TGTGCCAGCAGGGGACAGGGAATTGGTGGCTACACCTTC. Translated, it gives CASRGQGIGGYTF.

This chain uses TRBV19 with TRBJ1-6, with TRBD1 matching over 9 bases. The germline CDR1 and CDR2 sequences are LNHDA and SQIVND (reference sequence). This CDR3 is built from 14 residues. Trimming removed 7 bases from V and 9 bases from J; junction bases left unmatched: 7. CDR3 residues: CASKRGQGFSPLHF. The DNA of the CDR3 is TGTGCCAGTAAGAGGGGACAGGGATTTTCACCCCTCCACTTT.

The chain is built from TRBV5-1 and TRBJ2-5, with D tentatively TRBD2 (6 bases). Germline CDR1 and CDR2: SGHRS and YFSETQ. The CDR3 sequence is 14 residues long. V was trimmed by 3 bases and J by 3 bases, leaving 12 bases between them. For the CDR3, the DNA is TGCGCCAGCAGCTCGAGGGACTCCAAAGAGACCCAGTACTTC. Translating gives CASSSRDSKETQYF.